Sequencing of this T cell receptor beta chain was carried out in a study of cytomegalovirus exposure and HLA in healthy donors. The overall study: Out of 350 to 400 genotyped donors, about 80% belonged to the Caucasian-associated ancestry cluster.

PCR amplification relied on 60 Vbeta primers (plus 13 Jbeta primers). Produced via immunoSEQ multiplex PCR; TCRdb's table is partial and in-frame only. The table lists 110,000 to 150,000 clones, approximately 71% of them singletons. Germline CDR1 is SGHNT and CDR2 is YYREEE (reference sequence). The V gene lost 0 bases and the J gene lost 1 base, with 10 bases spanning the gap. CDR3 length equals 15 residues. The TCR was taken from a woman aged 45-59 years in good health and CMV-seronegative. The sequenced sample consisted of PBMCs. V is TRBV5-4 and J is TRBJ1-2; perhaps TRBD1 as D (6 bases). The CDR3: CASSLVNRDNYGYTF. DNA for the CDR3: TGTGCCAGCAGCTTGGTTAACAGGGATAACTATGGCTACACCTTC.